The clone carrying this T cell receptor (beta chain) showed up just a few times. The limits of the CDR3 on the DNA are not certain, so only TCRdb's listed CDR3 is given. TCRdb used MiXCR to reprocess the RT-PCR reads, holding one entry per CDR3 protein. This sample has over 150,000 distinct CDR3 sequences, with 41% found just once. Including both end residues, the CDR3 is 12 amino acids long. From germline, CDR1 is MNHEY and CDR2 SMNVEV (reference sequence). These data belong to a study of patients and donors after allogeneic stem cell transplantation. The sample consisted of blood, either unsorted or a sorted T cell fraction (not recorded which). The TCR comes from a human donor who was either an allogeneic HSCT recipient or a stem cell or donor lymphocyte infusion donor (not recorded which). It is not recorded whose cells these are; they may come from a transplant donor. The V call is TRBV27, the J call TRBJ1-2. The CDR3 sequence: CASSTSNYGYTF.